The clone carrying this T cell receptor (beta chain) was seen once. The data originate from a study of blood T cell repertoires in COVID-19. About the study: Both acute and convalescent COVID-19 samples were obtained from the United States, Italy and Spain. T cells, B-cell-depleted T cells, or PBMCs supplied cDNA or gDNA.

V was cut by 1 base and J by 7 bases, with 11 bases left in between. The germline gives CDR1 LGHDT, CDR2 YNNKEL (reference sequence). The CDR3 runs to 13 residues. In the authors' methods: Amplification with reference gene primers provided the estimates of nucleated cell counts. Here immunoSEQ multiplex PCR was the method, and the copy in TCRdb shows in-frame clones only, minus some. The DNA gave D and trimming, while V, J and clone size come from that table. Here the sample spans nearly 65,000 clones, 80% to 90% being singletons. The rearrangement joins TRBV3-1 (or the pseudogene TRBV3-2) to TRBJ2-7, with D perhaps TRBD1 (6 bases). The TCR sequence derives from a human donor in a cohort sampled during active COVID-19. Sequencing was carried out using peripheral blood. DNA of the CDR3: TGTGCCAGCAGCCAAGCAAACAGGGAGGAGCAGTACTTC. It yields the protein CASSQANREEQYF.